Shown below are 5 T cell receptor beta chains from a single sample sequenced in a study of neurological immune-mediated disorders. MiXCR, applied by TCRdb to the 5' RACE reads, yields one record per CDR3 protein. This table holds 90,000 to 100,000 distinct CDR3 sequences, roughly 4% found once. Sequencing input: PBMCs. The receptors here all came from a woman younger than 35 with multiple sclerosis.

This clonotype occurred many times. The chain recombines TRBV18 with TRBJ2-1; tentatively, D is TRBD1 or TRBD2 (5 bases each). Germline loops: CDR1 KGHSH, CDR2 LQKENI. The CDR3 contains 17 residues. The V gene lost 5 bases and the J gene lost 2 bases, with 19 bases spanning the gap. DNA of the CDR3: TGTGCCAGCTCATTTTACCGGGACCCCAAACCCTACAATGAGCAGTTCTTC. Translation gives CASSFYRDPKPYNEQFF.

This clonotype was counted ten times or more. The chain carries TRBV20-1 and TRBJ2-5; 13 nucleotides match TRBD2. CDR3 length: 14 amino acids. The germline V gene has CDR1 DFQATT and CDR2 SNEGSKA (reference sequence). V lost 6 bases to trimming and J lost 2 bases; unmatched junction nucleotides: 3. Here the CDR3 reads CSATSGGAQETQYF. The CDR3 coding sequence is TGCAGTGCAACTAGCGGGGGGGCACAAGAGACCCAGTACTTC.

CDR3 DNA: TGTGCCAGCAGCGCGGGACTCCACAATGAGCAGTTCTTC. Protein product: CASSAGLHNEQFF. This chain joins TRBV6-5 and TRBJ2-1; a possible D gene is TRBD2 (6 bases). Per the germline V gene, CDR1 is MNHEY and CDR2 is SVGAGI. V lost 6 bases, J lost 5 bases, and 11 bases lay in between. CDR3 size: 13 residues.

This clonotype has at least ten counts. The gene calls are TRBV5-1 and TRBJ2-3; 11 positions agree with TRBD2. The CDR3 covers 15 residues. V gave up 4 bases and J gave up 2 bases; unmatched junction bases: 3. CDR1 and CDR2 (germline): SGHRS, YFSETQ. The CDR3 DNA follows: TGCGCCAGCAGCATTAGCGGGAGGGCCACAGATACGCAGTATTTT. It is translated as CASSISGRATDTQYF.

This clonotype was observed at least ten times. The V gene is TRBV5-1, the J gene TRBJ2-1; the D gene is possibly TRBD2 (5 bases). Trimming removed 1 base from V and 8 bases from J, with 16 bases in between. Looked up from germline, CDR1 is SGHRS and CDR2 is YFSETQ. The CDR3 is 15 residues long. CDR3 bases: TGCGCCAGCAGCTTGACTAGTTCCCTGTTGGATGAGCAGTTCTTC. Amino acids: CASSLTSSLLDEQFF.